The 21 T cell receptor beta chains reported below all come from one sample, sequenced in a study of T cells in Graves' hyperthyroidism and ophthalmopathy. Amplified regions were TCR beta CDR3 sequences from RNA transcripts. In the first-round RT-PCR of the TCR CDR3, the HTBI primer set was used. TCRdb ran MiXCR on the multiplex PCR reads and lists one entry per CDR3 protein. Found here are more than 500,000 distinct CDR3 sequences, over 45% of them singletons; the top ten hold about two fifths. Sample: peripheral blood or thyroid tissue (not recorded which). The source is an adult woman with Graves' disease, either hyperthyroidism or ophthalmopathy (not recorded which).

V and J are TRBV7-2 and TRBJ2-5; 13 bases match TRBD2. J lost 4 bases, V lost 6 bases, and 8 bases had no gene match. The CDR3 totals 16 residues. Germline CDR1 and CDR2: SGHTA and FQGNSA. The CDR3 DNA reads TGTGCCAGCAGTTCCGGACTAGCGGGAGTATCAGAGACCCAGTACTTC. As protein: CASSSGLAGVSETQYF.

V gene TRBV19 combines with J gene TRBJ2-7; 14 bases are a match to TRBD2. The J segment lost 0 bases and the V segment lost 4 bases, leaving 11 bases of the junction unmatched. Germline V gene lookup returns CDR1 LNHDA and CDR2 SQIVND (reference sequence). This CDR3 contains 19 residues. CDR3 in amino acids: CASSTTRGLAGGSSYEQYF. In DNA, the CDR3 is TGTGCCAGTAGTACCACCCGCGGACTAGCGGGGGGCAGCTCCTACGAGCAGTACTTC.

The rearrangement joins TRBV12-3 or TRBV12-4 to TRBJ1-1; 9 bases agree with TRBD1. V trimming: 6 bases; J trimming: 5 bases; junction bases outside the gene matches: 4. The CDR3 consists of 13 residues. CDR3 protein: CASSNRGLTEAFF. The CDR3 nucleotides are TGTGCCAGCAGCAACAGGGGGCTTACTGAAGCTTTCTTT.

This clonotype has more than one count but fewer than ten. The chain joins TRBV19 to TRBJ1-5; D ambiguous. The CDR3 runs to 13 residues. Germline V CDR1 and CDR2: LNHDA, SQIVND (reference sequence). Trimming pared 4 bases from V and 4 bases from J, leaving 8 bases between. The CDR3 sequence: CASSTQSNQPQHF. The CDR3 bases are TGTGCCAGTAGTACACAGTCTAATCAGCCCCAGCATTTT.

A few counts support this clonotype. This sequence joins TRBV2 and TRBJ1-1; D gene unclear. V dropped 2 bases and J dropped 1 base, with 5 bases sitting between them. The CDR3 has 13 residues. Per the germline V gene, CDR1 is SNHLY and CDR2 is FYNNEI. The CDR3 DNA reads TGTGCCAGCAGTGAAATTGAGAACACTGAAGCTTTCTTT. Translated, it gives CASSEIENTEAFF. Using reference TRBV2 and TRBJ1-1 for the parts outside the CDR3, the full variable domain is EPEVTQTPSHQVTQMGQEVILRCVPISNHLYFYWYRQILGQKVEFLVSFYNNEISEKSEIFDDQFSVERPDGSNFTLKIRSTKLEDSAMYFCASSEIENTEAFFGQGTRLTVV.

The sample holds a few counts of this clonotype. This rearrangement joins TRBV15 to TRBJ2-7; 12 bases line up with TRBD2. The CDR3 spans 15 residues. Germline V gene lookup returns CDR1 LNHNV and CDR2 YYDKDF (reference sequence). The junction had 7 bases not matched to a gene; V was cut back by 6 bases and J by 4 bases. CDR3 bases: TGTGCCACCAGTCTGACTAGCGGGAGAGCGTACGAGCAGTACTTC. Protein product: CATSLTSGRAYEQYF.

The gene calls are TRBV7-2 and TRBJ2-7, with 7 bases matching TRBD2. V shed 7 bases, J shed 4 bases, and the junction held 10 bases outside the gene matches. The CDR3 has 14 amino acids. In germline, CDR1 is SGHTA, CDR2 FQGNSA. As DNA, the CDR3 is TGTGCCAGCAACGCACAGCGGGACTTATACGAGCAGTACTTC. This sequence encodes CASNAQRDLYEQYF.

This clonotype has more than one count but fewer than ten. This chain joins TRBV5-1 and TRBJ1-6, with 8 positions matching TRBD1. The ends lost 4 bases at V and 5 bases at J; junction bases unmatched: 5. CDR1 and CDR2 (germline): SGHRS, YFSETQ. This CDR3 has 15 amino acids. The CDR3 coding sequence is TGCGCCAGCAGCGTAATGGACAGGGATAATTCACCCCTCCACTTT. This sequence encodes CASSVMDRDNSPLHF.

The genes are TRBV7-2 and TRBJ1-1; D unclear. The CDR3 loop spans 15 amino acids. The V end was cut by 5 bases, the J end by 3 bases, with 16 bases between. Looked up from germline, CDR1 is SGHTA and CDR2 is FQGNSA. The CDR3 region is CASSPLVGRYTEAFF. For the CDR3, the DNA is TGTGCCAGCAGCCCACTAGTAGGGCGATACACTGAAGCTTTCTTT.

Concerning this clonotype itself: This may come from a read error, since a much larger clone is one base off. This rearrangement joins TRBV5-1 to TRBJ2-7; no clear D gene. This CDR3 is 13 amino acids long. Germline V gives CDR1 SGHRS, CDR2 YFSETQ. Deletions cut 3 bases from V and 6 bases from J, with 13 bases between. The CDR3 DNA follows: TGCGCCAGCAGCTCCCGGATTCTCGGCGAGCAGTACTTC. It specifies CASSSRILGEQYF.

This clonotype appeared many times. The chain couples TRBV5-1 to TRBJ2-5, with 10 bases matching TRBD1. V was pared by 2 bases and J by 5 bases, with 6 bases of the junction left unmatched. CDR1 is SGHRS and CDR2 is YFSETQ in the germline V gene. CDR3 length: 15 amino acids. CDR3 coding DNA: TGCGCCAGCAGCTTCGGACAGGGGGGAGATGAGACCCAGTACTTC. Amino acid sequence: CASSFGQGGDETQYF.

Comments on this clonotype: The DNA is omitted, as the CDR3 cannot be located on it reliably, and the CDR3 follows TCRdb's listing. The rearrangement links TRBV10-3 to TRBJ1-5; the table assigns TRBD1, which was not confirmed against the DNA. Termini included, the CDR3 measures 17 amino acids. CDR1 is ENHRY and CDR2 is SYGVKD in the germline V gene. This CDR3 is CDICSARDSYSNQPQHF.

Concerning this clonotype itself: One base away lies a much larger clone, so this may be a sequencing read error. This sequence joins TRBV7-9 and TRBJ2-7; 10 nucleotides align to TRBD1. Germline-derived CDR1 and CDR2 are SEHNR and FQNEAQ (reference sequence). With 7 bases clipped from V and 3 bases from J, the junction kept 6 bases outside the gene matches. This CDR3 has 14 amino acids. This chain's CDR3 is CASTRQGAVYEQYF. CDR3 sequence (DNA): TGTGCCAGCACCCGACAGGGGGCGGTCTACGAGCAGTACTTC.

The chain carries TRBV7-6 and TRBJ1-2; TRBD1 is a possible D gene (5 bases). Germline CDR1 SGHVS, CDR2 FNYEAQ. With 10 bases removed from V and 4 bases from J, the gap between germline ends came to 22 bases. The CDR3 has 15 amino acids. CDR3 DNA: TGTGCCACCTTAGGGGACCGGGGCCAAGGCTATGGCTACACCTTC. It codes for CATLGDRGQGYGYTF.

As concerns this clonotype: At one end the junction does not follow the germline gene, possibly because of a read error. The V call is TRBV30, the J call TRBJ1-2; D perhaps matches TRBD1 (5 bases). The length of the CDR3 is 12 residues. Germline V gene data show CDR1 as GTSNPN and CDR2 as SVGIG (reference sequence). The CDR3 DNA reads TGTGCCTGGAGTGTACAAAGGGACTCCGACTCCTTC. Its protein is CAWSVQRDSDSF.

Regarding this clonotype: Its ends do not fully match the called genes, so a read error is possible. The V gene is TRBV2, the J gene TRBJ2-7; maybe TRBD1 (5 bases). Looked up from germline, CDR1 is SNHLY and CDR2 is FYNNEI. This CDR3 contains 12 residues. CDR3 protein: CASRGVQAEEYF. For the CDR3, the DNA is TGTGCCAGCAGAGGGGTTCAGGCCGAGGAGTACTTC.

This clonotype was seen repeatedly, ten times or more. The V gene is TRBV4-2, the J gene TRBJ2-5; D is uncertain. The V gene's germline CDR1 is LGHNA and CDR2 YNFKEQ. The CDR3 sequence is 15 residues long. Between the trimmed V and J ends, which lost 0 bases and 4 bases, there was a span of 12 bases. CDR3 in DNA: TGTGCCAGCAGCCAAGATTTAAGTGGGATAGAGACCCAGTACTTC. It translates to CASSQDLSGIETQYF.

The gene calls are TRBV30 and TRBJ1-2; a weak D match, TRBD1 (5 bases). V was clipped by 4 bases and J by 4 bases, with 13 bases between them. Germline CDR1 reads GTSNPN; CDR2 reads SVGIG (reference sequence). CDR3 size: 13 residues. CDR3 nucleotide sequence: TGTGCCTGGACCCCAGGGCGGGCCTATGGCTACACCTTC. Protein product: CAWTPGRAYGYTF. The entire variable domain, with the rest obtained from reference TRBV30 and TRBJ1-2, is as follows: SQTIHQWPATLVQPVGSPLSLECTVEGTSNPNLYWYRQAAGRGLQLLFYSVGIGQISSEVPQNLSASRPQDRQFILSSKKLLLSDSGFYLCAWTPGRAYGYTFGSGTRLTVV.

Points on this clonotype: A read error may explain this, as a much larger clone is one base away. The rearrangement links TRBV20-1 to TRBJ1-6, with D hard to call. The CDR3 covers 16 residues. Germline-derived CDR1 and CDR2 are DFQATT and SNEGSKA (reference sequence). Trimming removed 2 bases at V and 8 bases at J, with 19 bases between. The CDR3 protein is CSARLSPGGYDSPLHF. The CDR3 DNA sequence: TGCAGTGCTAGATTGTCCCCGGGAGGATATGATTCACCCCTCCACTTT.

This clonotype was seen a few times. V gene TRBV20-1 combines with J gene TRBJ2-5; 8 nucleotides agree with TRBD2. CDR3 size: 14 residues. V shed 3 bases and J 2 bases; nucleotides not matched to a gene: 5. Germline CDR1 reads DFQATT; CDR2 reads SNEGSKA (reference sequence). CDR3 sequence reads: CSARRGEAQETQYF. CDR3 DNA sequence: TGCAGTGCTAGGCGGGGGGAGGCTCAAGAGACCCAGTACTTC.

Regarding this clonotype: Being one base from a much bigger clone, this may be a read error. The chain is built from TRBV25-1 and TRBJ2-6; 9 nucleotides match TRBD1. Germline V CDR1 and CDR2: MGHDK, SYGVNS. The length of the CDR3 is 19 residues. CDR3 loop: CASMGATGTGTSGANVLAF. CDR3 DNA sequence: TGTGCCAGCATGGGGGCCACCGGGACAGGGACTTCTGGGGCCAACGTCCTGGCTTTC.